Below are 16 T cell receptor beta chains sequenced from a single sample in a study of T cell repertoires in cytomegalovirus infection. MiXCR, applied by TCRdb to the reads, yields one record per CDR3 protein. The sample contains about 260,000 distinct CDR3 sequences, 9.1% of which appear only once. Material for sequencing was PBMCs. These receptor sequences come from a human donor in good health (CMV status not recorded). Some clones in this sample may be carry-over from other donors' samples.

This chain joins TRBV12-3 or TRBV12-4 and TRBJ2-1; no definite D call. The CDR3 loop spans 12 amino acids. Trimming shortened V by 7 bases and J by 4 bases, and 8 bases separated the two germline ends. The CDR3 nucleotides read TGTGCCAGCACTCCTCGGTACAATGAGCAGTTCTTC. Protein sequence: CASTPRYNEQFF.

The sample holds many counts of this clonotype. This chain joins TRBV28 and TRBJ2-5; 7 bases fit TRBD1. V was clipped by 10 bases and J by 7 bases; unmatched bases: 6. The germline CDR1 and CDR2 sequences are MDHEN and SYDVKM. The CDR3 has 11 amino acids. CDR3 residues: CATQGVGTQYF. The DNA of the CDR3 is TGTGCCACCCAGGGGGTCGGGACCCAGTACTTC.

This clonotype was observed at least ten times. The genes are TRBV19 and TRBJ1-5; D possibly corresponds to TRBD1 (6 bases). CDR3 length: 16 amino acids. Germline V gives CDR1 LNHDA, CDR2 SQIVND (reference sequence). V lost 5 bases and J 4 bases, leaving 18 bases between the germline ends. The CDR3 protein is CASSGRGLPGNQPQHF. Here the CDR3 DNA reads TGTGCCAGTAGTGGCCGGGGGCTTCCAGGGAATCAGCCCCAGCATTTT.

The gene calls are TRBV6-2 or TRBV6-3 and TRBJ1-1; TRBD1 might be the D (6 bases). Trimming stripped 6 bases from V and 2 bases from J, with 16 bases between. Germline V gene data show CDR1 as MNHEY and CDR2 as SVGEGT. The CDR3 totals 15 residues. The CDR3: CASRGSGQLNTEAFF. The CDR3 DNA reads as TGTGCCAGCAGGGGATCAGGACAGCTTAACACTGAAGCTTTCTTT.

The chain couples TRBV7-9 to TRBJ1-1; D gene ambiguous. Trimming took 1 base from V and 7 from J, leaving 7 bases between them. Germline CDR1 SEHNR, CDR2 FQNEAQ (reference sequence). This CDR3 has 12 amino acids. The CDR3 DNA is TGTGCCAGCAGCTTAGATCACCTTGAAGCTTTCTTT. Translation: CASSLDHLEAFF.

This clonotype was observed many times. This CDR3 is CASSHRDRVHGYTF. The CDR3 DNA sequence: TGTGCCAGCAGCCACCGGGACAGGGTACATGGCTACACCTTC. This chain links TRBV6-2 or TRBV6-3 with TRBJ1-2; 9 bases fit TRBD1. CDR1 and CDR2 (germline): MNHEY, SVGEGT. This CDR3 is 14 amino acids long. The J segment lost 6 bases and the V segment lost 6 bases, leaving 8 bases of the junction unmatched.

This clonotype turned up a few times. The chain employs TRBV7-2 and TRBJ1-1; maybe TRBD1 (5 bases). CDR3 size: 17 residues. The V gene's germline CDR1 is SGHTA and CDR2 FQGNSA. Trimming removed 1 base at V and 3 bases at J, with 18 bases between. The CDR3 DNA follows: TGTGCCAGCAGCTTAGGCGGGGCAGGATCTACGGACACTGAAGCTTTCTTT. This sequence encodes CASSLGGAGSTDTEAFF.

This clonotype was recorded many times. The CDR3 coding sequence is TGTGCCAGCAGCTCCGGACAGACGGGGAATCAGCCCCAGCATTTT. Translation: CASSSGQTGNQPQHF. V usage is TRBV7-2 and J usage is TRBJ1-5, with D maybe TRBD1 (6 bases). Trimming shortened V by 4 bases and J by 4 bases, and 14 bases separated the two germline ends. CDR1 is SGHTA, CDR2 FQGNSA, per germline. This CDR3 region has 15 residues.

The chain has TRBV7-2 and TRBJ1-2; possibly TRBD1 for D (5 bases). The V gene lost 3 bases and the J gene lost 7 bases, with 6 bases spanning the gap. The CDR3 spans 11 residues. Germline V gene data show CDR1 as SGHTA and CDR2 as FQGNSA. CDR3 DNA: TGTGCCAGCAGCTTCGGGGCTGGCTACACCTTC. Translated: CASSFGAGYTF.

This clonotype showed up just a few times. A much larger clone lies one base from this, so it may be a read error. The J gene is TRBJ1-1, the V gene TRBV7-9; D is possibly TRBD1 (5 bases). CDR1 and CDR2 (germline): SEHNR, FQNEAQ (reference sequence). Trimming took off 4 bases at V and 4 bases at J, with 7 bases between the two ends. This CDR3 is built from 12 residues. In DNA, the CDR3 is TGTGCCAGCAGCTCCGACAGCACTGAAGCTTTCTTT. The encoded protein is CASSSDSTEAFF.

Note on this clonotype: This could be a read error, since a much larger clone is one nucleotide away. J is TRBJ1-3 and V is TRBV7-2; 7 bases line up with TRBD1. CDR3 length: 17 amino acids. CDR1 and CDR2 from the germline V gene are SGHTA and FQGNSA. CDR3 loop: CASGLARPGGSGNTIYF. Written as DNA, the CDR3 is TGTGCCAGCGGCTTAGCGCGGCCAGGGGGTTCTGGAAACACCATATATTTT.

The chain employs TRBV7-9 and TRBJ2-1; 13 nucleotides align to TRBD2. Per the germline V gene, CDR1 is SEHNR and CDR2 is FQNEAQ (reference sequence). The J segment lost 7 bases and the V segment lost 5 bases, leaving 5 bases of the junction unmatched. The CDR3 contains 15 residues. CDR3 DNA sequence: TGTGCCAGCAGCAGGACTAGCGGGAGTATGAATGAGCAGTTCTTC. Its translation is CASSRTSGSMNEQFF.

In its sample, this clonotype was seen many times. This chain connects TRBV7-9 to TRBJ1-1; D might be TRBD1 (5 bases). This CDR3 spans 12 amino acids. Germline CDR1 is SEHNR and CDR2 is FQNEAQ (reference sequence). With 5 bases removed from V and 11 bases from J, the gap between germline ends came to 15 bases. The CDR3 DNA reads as TGTGCCAGCAGCCTAGGGACCGGAAAGGCTTTCTTT. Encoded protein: CASSLGTGKAFF.

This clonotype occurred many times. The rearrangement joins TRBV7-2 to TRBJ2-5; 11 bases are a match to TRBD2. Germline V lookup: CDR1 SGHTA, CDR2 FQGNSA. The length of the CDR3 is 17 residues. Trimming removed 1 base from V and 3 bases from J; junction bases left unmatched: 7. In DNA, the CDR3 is TGTGCCAGCAGCTTAGAGGTCCTAGCGGGAGGAAAAGAGACCCAGTACTTC. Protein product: CASSLEVLAGGKETQYF. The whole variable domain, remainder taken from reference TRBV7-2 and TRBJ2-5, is GAGVSQSPSNKVTEKGKDVELRCDPISGHTALYWYRQSLGQGLEFLIYFQGNSAPDKSGLPSDRFSAERTGGSVSTLTIQRTQQEDSAVYLCASSLEVLAGGKETQYFGPGTRLLVL.

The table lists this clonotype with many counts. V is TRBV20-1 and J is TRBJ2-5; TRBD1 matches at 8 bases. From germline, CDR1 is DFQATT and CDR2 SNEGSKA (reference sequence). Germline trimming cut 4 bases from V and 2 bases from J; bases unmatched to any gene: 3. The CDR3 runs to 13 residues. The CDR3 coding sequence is TGCAGTGCTATTAGACAGGGGCAAGAGACCCAGTACTTC. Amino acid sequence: CSAIRQGQETQYF.

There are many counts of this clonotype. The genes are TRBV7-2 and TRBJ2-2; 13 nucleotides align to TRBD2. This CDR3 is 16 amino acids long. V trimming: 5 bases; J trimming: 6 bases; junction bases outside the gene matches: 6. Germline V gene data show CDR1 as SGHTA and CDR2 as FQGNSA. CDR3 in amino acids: CASSLLAGGPAGELFF. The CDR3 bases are TGTGCCAGCAGCCTACTAGCGGGAGGGCCGGCCGGGGAGCTGTTTTTT.